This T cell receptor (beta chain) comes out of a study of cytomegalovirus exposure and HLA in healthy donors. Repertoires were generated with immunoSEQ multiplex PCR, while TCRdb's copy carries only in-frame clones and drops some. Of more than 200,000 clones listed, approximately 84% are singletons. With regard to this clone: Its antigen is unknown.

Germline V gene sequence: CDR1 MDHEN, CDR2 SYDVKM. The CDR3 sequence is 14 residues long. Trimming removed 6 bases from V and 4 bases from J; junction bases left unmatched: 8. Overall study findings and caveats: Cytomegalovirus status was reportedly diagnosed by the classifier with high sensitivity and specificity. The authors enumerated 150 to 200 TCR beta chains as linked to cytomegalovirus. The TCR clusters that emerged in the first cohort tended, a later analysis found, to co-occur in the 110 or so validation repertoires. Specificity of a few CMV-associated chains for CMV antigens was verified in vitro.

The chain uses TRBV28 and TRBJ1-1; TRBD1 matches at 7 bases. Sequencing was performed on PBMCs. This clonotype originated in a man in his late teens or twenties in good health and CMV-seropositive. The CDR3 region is CASRQMTGSTEAFF. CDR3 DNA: TGTGCCAGCAGACAAATGACAGGGTCCACTGAAGCTTTCTTT.